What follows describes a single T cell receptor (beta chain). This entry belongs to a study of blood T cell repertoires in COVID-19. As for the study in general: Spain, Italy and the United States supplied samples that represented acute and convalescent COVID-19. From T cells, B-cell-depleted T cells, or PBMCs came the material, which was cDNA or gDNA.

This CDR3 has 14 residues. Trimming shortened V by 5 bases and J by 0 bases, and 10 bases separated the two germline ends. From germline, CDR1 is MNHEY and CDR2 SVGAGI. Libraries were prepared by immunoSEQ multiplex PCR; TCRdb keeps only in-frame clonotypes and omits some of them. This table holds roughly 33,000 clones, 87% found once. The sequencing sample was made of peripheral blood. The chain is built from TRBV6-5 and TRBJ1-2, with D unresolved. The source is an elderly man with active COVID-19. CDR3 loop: CASSLTHANYGYTF. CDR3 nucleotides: TGTGCCAGCAGTCTGACACACGCTAACTATGGCTACACCTTC.